Listed below are T cell receptor beta chains from one sample, sequenced in a study of T cell repertoires in aging, cancer and after chemotherapy. TCRdb fed the multiplex PCR reads into MiXCR, producing one record per CDR3 protein. Here the sample spans around 2,700 distinct CDR3 sequences, roughly 22% being singletons. Sequences were obtained from blood. These receptors all stem from a human donor with a solid tumor. Each CDR3 is given with its conserved first and last residue. The D gene is left open where the match is weak. Expanded clones are given a class, and other clones once, few, many or no size at all.

TRBJ2-1 | - | TRBD2 | TRBV5-1 | CASSFSLERETF | TGCGCCAGCAGCTTCTCACTAGAGCGGGAGACCTTC
TRBJ2-5 | few | - | TRBV20-1 | CSARDGGRWTQYF | TGCAGTGCTAGAGATGGGGGCCGGTGGACCCAGTACTTC
TRBJ2-7 | few | TRBD2 | TRBV6-2/TRBV6-3 | CASSYSTAGGNEQYF | TGTGCCAGCAGTTACTCTACGGCGGGAGGGAACGAGCAGTACTTC
TRBJ2-6 | few | - | TRBV21-1 | CASSKDLTGVGANVLTF | TGTGCCAGCAGCAAGGACTTGACAGGGGTTGGGGCCAACGTCCTGACTTTC
TRBJ2-7 | - | - | TRBV5-1 | CASSLWTAGPYEQYF | TGCGCCAGCAGCTTGTGGACAGCCGGCCCCTACGAGCAGTACTTC
TRBJ1-2 | few | TRBD1 | TRBV7-3 | CASSFAGQGAGGYTF | TGTGCCAGCAGCTTCGCGGGACAGGGGGCCGGTGGCTACACCTTC
TRBJ2-7 | few | TRBD1 | TRBV5-1 | CASSLEPGQGKYF | TGCGCCAGCAGCTTGGAACCGGGACAGGGGAAGTACTTC
TRBJ2-5 | few | - | TRBV27 | CASSFYPGGGETQYF | TGTGCCAGCAGTTTCTACCCAGGGGGAGGGGAGACCCAGTACTTC
TRBJ2-7 | few | - | TRBV7-9 | CASSHGGLSSEQYF | TGTGCCAGCAGCCACGGCGGCTTAAGCTCCGAGCAGTACTTC
TRBJ1-5 | - | - | TRBV28 | CASTGGNQPQHF | TGTGCCAGCACCGGGGGGAATCAGCCCCAGCATTTT
TRBJ1-2 | medium-sized | - | TRBV13 | CASSLRGAGIGYTF | TGTGCCAGCAGCTTACGGGGGGCAGGGATCGGCTACACCTTC
TRBJ2-1 | - | - | TRBV7-9 | CASSLFGLGSVAVRTYNEQFF | TGTGCCAGCAGCTTATTCGGCTTAGGGTCGGTGGCCGTACGAACCTACAATGAGCAGTTCTTC
TRBJ1-3 | - | - | TRBV15 | CATSVRSYSGNTIYF | TGTGCCACCAGCGTAAGATCCTACTCTGGAAACACCATATATTTT
TRBJ2-7 | - | - | TRBV6-5 | CASSSGTLYEQYF | TGTGCCAGCAGTTCCGGGACGCTCTACGAGCAGTACTTC
TRBJ1-2 | - | - | TRBV5-1 | CASSWETEGGYTF | TGCGCCAGCAGCTGGGAGACAGAAGGGGGCTACACCTTC
TRBJ2-1 | medium-sized | TRBD2 | TRBV29-1 | CSVEKAGGNEQFF | TGCAGCGTTGAGAAAGCGGGAGGGAATGAGCAGTTCTTC
TRBJ1-3 | - | - | TRBV12-3/TRBV12-4 | CASSTAISGNTIYF | TGTGCCAGCAGCACAGCGATCTCTGGAAACACCATATATTTT
TRBJ2-7 | few | - | TRBV20-1 | CSATRSSYEQYF | TGCAGTGCTACCCGGAGCTCCTACGAGCAGTACTTC
TRBJ2-7 | medium-sized | TRBD2 | TRBV20-1 | CSAPRTSGRHAYEQYF | TGCAGTGCCCCCCGGACTAGCGGGAGGCATGCCTACGAGCAGTACTTC
TRBJ1-5 | medium-sized | TRBD1 | TRBV29-1 | CSGHRGPSNQPQHF | TGCAGCGGTCACAGGGGGCCTAGCAATCAGCCCCAGCATTTT
TRBJ2-5 | hyperexpanded | TRBD1 | TRBV7-9 | CASSVGTGEGTQYF | TGTGCCAGCAGCGTTGGGACAGGCGAGGGGACCCAGTACTTC